Sequencing of this T cell receptor beta chain was carried out in a study of naive and memory T cell subsets (dated by TCRdb to about 2017). Some background on the complete study: Sorted naive and memory T cell subsets from peripheral blood were analyzed in the study using a UMI-based, open-source pipeline for TCR alpha and beta sequencing. IgG serology results and the functional CMV T cell responses were in complete agreement. RNA was DNase-treated and reverse transcribed with TCR constant-region primers, mostly using SuperScript III. Overall results and qualifications from the work: RNA-based TCR counts may be affected by expression changes linked to T cell activation and differentiation. The repertoire findings for the naive and memory subsets could not be validated, as no ground truth was available. A clonotype was defined as a single alpha or beta chain sequence rather than as a paired alpha/beta receptor. A power law was followed by TCR abundance, with an exponent that differed between naive and memory subsets but was consistent across the three individuals. In both CD4 and CD8 cells, going from naive through CM, EM and EMRA, the Gini index went up while Shannon and inverse Simpson diversity went down. After error correction, over 95% of naive TCR sequences appeared only once, giving much steeper abundance distributions than memory subsets.

In its sample, this clonotype comes out as medium-sized (0.01 to 0.1%). Its recognized antigen is unknown. Base qualities are not at hand, and no much larger clone is one base apart. Preparation of the library involved UMI-ligation and nested PCR. An equimolar mix of two oligonucleotides covering both TRBC1 and TRBC2 was used as the beta constant-region primer. The ligated cDNA went through four rounds of PCR with nested alpha and beta constant-region primers together with the SP2 primer. A single-stranded oligonucleotide containing the SP2 primer and a 12-nucleotide UMI was joined to the 3' end of the cDNA by T4 RNA ligase 1. The ligation reaction was incubated at 16°C for roughly 18-24 hours. PCR2 was typically performed as a SYBR Green qPCR and was stopped at a predetermined threshold so that over-amplification was prevented. Every purification after the first one was done using Agencourt AMPure XP magnetic beads. Library quantification was done by Qubit, followed by a TapeStation check on which the main peak was expected at around 650 bp. Pooled libraries were sequenced on an Illumina MiSeq with v2 2x251 paired-end kits, typically giving 1-2 million reads per sample. Each sample's library went into the pool at roughly 4 nM, and about 5-7.5% PhiX was added to help with cluster recognition. As for the authors' bioinformatics: Decombinator assigned V and J genes to Demultiplexor-processed FASTQ reads by tag matching, allowing a single base-pair mismatch. UMIs were used by Collapsinator to correct both sequencing errors and frequency errors arising from PCR heterogeneity. TCRs were translated and CDR3s were extracted from the conserved cysteine to the FGXG phenylalanine by CDR3Translator, with non-productive sequences being flagged. Gini, Shannon entropy and inverse Simpson indices were calculated on repertoires that had been subsampled to equal numbers of UMI-defined TCRs. Clonotype abundance distributions were fitted to a power law by maximum likelihood within the linear range. When run on a single naive CD8 sample, MIGEC and the pipeline yielded similar UMI counts, similar unique TCR numbers and similar clonal distributions. The repertoires were searched for 6,000 to 9,500 CMV-associated CDR3 sequences that had been compiled from VDJdb and a published dataset. TCRdb reprocessed the public reads (quality trimming at Q25 with fastp, clone calling with MiXCR) and kept in-frame beta chains. Records with the same CDR3 protein are collapsed into one entry carrying the most frequent genes and DNA. What appears here as the V and J calls and clone size reflects TCRdb's work, not the paper's. This sample holds over 30,000 distinct CDR3 sequences; about a fifth were observed only once. The ten biggest clones cover 3% to 3.5% of the sample.

Separate amplification of TCR alpha and beta chain libraries was performed from the second PCR step onward. The CMV status of each donor was determined by measuring IFNgamma production from CD4+ T cells after fresh PBMCs had been stimulated overnight with CMV viral lysate. Using Miltenyi beads, CD4 T cells were first positively selected, and CD8 T cells were then positively selected from the CD4-negative fraction. Cells were stained for CD3, CD4, CD8, CD45RA, CD27 and a live/dead dye and were sorted on a BD Aria II into four subsets based on CD45RA and CD27. The sorting gate for effector memory cells was CD45RA-CD27-, and the sorting gate for EMRA cells was CD45RA+CD27-. A few healthy volunteers provided blood, and each donor's sample was split into CD4 and CD8 T cells and then further divided into four differentiation subsets. Roughly 120 ml of peripheral blood was collected from each donor, and PBMC were isolated from the blood using Ficoll-Paque PLUS density-gradient centrifugation. Sorted cells were lysed in RLT buffer, after which RNA was extracted using a Qiagen RNeasy kit and stored at -80 degrees C.

From the cysteine up to the phenylalanine, the CDR3 has a length of 13 residues. CDR3 DNA is the only sequence kept; it has 39 bases, read in frame from the first base. Trimming costs V 3 bases and J 5 bases, and their ends lie 13 bases apart. CDR1 and CDR2 are read off the germline V gene (reference sequence) as DFQATT and SNEGSKA. The rearranged chain carries TRBV20-1 and TRBJ1-1; the D segment could be TRBD1, given 6 matching bases. The clonotype comes from a human donor in good health. Sequenced input: effector memory CD4+ T cells from blood. This specimen's cell subset or site label, per the study, means: effector memory, CD45RA- CD27-. The CDR3 region has the sequence CSASSGAWTEAFF. The DNA sequence follows: TGCAGTGCTAGTTCAGGGGCGTGGACTGAAGCTTTCTTT.